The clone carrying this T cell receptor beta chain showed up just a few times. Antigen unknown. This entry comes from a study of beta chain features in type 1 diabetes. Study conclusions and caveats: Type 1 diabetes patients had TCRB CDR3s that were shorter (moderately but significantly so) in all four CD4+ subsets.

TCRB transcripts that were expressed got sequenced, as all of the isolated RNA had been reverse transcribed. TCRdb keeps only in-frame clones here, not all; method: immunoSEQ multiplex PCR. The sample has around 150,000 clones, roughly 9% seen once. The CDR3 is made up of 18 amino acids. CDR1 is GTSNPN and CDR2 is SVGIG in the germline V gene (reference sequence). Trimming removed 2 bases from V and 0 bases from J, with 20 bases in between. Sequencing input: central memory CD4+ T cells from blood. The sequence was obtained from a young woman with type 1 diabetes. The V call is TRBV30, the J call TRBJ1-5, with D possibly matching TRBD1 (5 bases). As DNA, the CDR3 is TGTGCCTGGAGTCTAGGCAGGGCGCGGGGTAATAGCAATCAGCCCCAGCATTTT. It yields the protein CAWSLGRARGNSNQPQHF.